A single sample gave rise to the 9 T cell receptor beta chains below, sequenced in a study of post-analysis software for immune sequencing data. TCR beta cDNA libraries included unique molecular identifiers. TCRdb passed the PCR reads through MiXCR, listing each CDR3 protein once. The data contain hundreds of thousands of distinct CDR3 sequences, roughly 58% of them singletons. These receptors' antigens are unknown. Overall study findings and caveats: TRBV5-6, TRBV5-1 and TRBV20-1 belonged to a set of roughly 5 TRBV segments that were more frequent in patients than controls.

The sample comprised blood. These receptors all come from a girl aged 5-17 years with multiple sclerosis.

This clonotype was counted only a few times. The rearrangement links TRBV29-1 to TRBJ2-2; tentatively, D is TRBD1 (5 bases). Trimming took off 8 bases at V and 4 bases at J, with 14 bases between the two ends. This CDR3 region has 13 residues. Germline V gives CDR1 SQVTM, CDR2 ANQGSEA. The CDR3, as DNA: TGCAGCTCAAAAGGGGCGATCACCGGGGAGCTGTTTTTT. Its protein is CSSKGAITGELFF.

The chain carries TRBV7-2 and TRBJ2-1, with no clear D. CDR1 is SGHTA and CDR2 is FQGNSA in the germline V gene. The V and J ends lost 10 bases and 0 bases respectively, with 16 bases between them. This CDR3 contains 15 residues. In DNA form, the CDR3 reads TGTGCCACCACCAAGACTTTCAGCTCCTACAATGAGCAGTTCTTC. Translated, it gives CATTKTFSSYNEQFF.

The table lists this clonotype with a few counts. CDR3 sequence (DNA): TGCGCCAGCAGCTGGGGGGATTACAATGAGCAGTTCTTC. Translating gives CASSWGDYNEQFF. This chain joins TRBV5-1 and TRBJ2-1, with TRBD2 as a possible D gene (6 bases). CDR1 SGHRS and CDR2 YFSETQ come from the germline V gene. This CDR3 contains 13 residues. V was trimmed by 3 bases and J by 4 bases, leaving 8 bases between them.

The chain's CDR3 is CASSFRRGSTDTQYF. The DNA of the CDR3 is TGTGCCAGCAGCTTTCGGCGCGGGAGCACAGATACGCAGTATTTT. The J gene is TRBJ2-3, the V gene TRBV5-6, with TRBD2 as a possible D gene (5 bases). Germline V gene sequence: CDR1 SGHDT, CDR2 YYEEEE. The CDR3 covers 15 residues. The V end was cut by 2 bases, the J end by 0 bases, with 10 bases between. Full variable domain (rest looked up from reference TRBV5-6 and TRBJ2-3): DAGVTQSPTHLIKTRGQQVTLRCSPKSGHDTVSWYQQALGQGPQFIFQYYEEEERQRGNFPDRFSGHQFPNYSSELNVNALLLGDSALYLCASSFRRGSTDTQYFGPGTRLTVL.

The rearrangement joins TRBV18 to TRBJ1-2, with D unclear. Germline values: CDR1 KGHSH, CDR2 LQKENI. This CDR3 has 11 residues. V lost 5 bases to trimming and J lost 6 bases, with 7 bases between them. The CDR3 nucleotides read TGTGCCAGCTCATACGGTGATGGCTACACCTTC. Its translation is CASSYGDGYTF.

This chain joins TRBV6-5 and TRBJ2-5, with D maybe TRBD2 (5 bases). The CDR3 has 16 residues. Germline CDR1 and CDR2: MNHEY and SVGAGI. Trimming took 2 bases from V and 4 from J, leaving 17 bases between them. CDR3: CASSYSGTRVGETQYF. DNA of the CDR3: TGTGCCAGCAGTTACAGCGGTACGAGGGTGGGAGAGACCCAGTACTTC.

The J gene is TRBJ2-3, the V gene TRBV6-5; 9 nucleotides align to TRBD2. V was clipped by 6 bases and J by 7 bases; unmatched bases: 14. The CDR3 has 16 amino acids. CDR1 and CDR2 (germline): MNHEY, SVGAGI. CDR3 nucleotide sequence: TGTGCCAGCAGCCGCCACGCGGGAGGGTCCCCAAATACGCAGTATTTT. Protein product: CASSRHAGGSPNTQYF.

The CDR3 nucleotides are TGCAGTGCAAATCCCCAACAGCTTTACACAGATACGCAGTATTTT. It specifies CSANPQQLYTDTQYF. The V gene is TRBV20-1, the J gene TRBJ2-3, with D unresolved. Per germline, CDR1 DFQATT and CDR2 SNEGSKA (reference sequence). The CDR3 covers 15 residues. Trimming cost V 6 bases and J 2 bases, with 18 bases left between them.

The rearrangement links TRBV4-1 to TRBJ1-2; D may be TRBD1 (6 bases). CDR1 is MGHRA, CDR2 YSYEKL, per germline. Trimming stripped 1 base from V and 2 bases from J, with 11 bases between. CDR3 length equals 15 residues. The CDR3 region is CASSQGPTGNYGYTF. CDR3 nucleotides: TGCGCCAGCAGCCAAGGCCCTACAGGGAACTATGGCTACACCTTC.